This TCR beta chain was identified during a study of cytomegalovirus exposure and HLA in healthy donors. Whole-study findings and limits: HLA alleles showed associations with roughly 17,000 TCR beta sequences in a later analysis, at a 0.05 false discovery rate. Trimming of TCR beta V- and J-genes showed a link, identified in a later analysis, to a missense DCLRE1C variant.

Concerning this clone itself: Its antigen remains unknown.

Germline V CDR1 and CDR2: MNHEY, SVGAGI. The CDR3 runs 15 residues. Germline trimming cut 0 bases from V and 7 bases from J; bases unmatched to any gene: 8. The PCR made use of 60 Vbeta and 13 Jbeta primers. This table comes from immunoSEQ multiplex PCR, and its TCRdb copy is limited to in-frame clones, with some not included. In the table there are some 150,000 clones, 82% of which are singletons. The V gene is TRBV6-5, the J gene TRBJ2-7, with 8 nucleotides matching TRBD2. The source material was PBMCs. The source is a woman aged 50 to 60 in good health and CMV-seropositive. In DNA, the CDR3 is TGTGCCAGCAGTTACTCGAACGGGGGGGCCGGTGAGCAGTACTTC. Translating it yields CASSYSNGGAGEQYF.